The 8 T cell receptor beta chains presented below share a single source sample, sequenced in a study of blood T cell repertoires in COVID-19. Method: immunoSEQ multiplex PCR; TCRdb's copy keeps in-frame clones and lacks some. In the table there are about 150,000 clones, around 87% of which are singletons. The sequenced sample consisted of peripheral blood. Every receptor here comes from a woman between 55 and 75 years old with active or convalescent COVID-19.

Note on this clone: Other DNA sequences in this sample translate to the same CDR3. V is TRBV5-6 and J is TRBJ1-4, with a possible D match to TRBD1 (5 bases). Per germline, CDR1 SGHDT and CDR2 YYEEEE. The germline V and J ends were trimmed by 2 bases and 7 bases, with 12 bases remaining between them. CDR3 size: 14 residues. CDR3 DNA sequence: TGTGCCAGCAGCTTTCTCCAGGGAGGTGAAAAACTGTTTTTT. Translating gives CASSFLQGGEKLFF.

V gene TRBV5-1 combines with J gene TRBJ2-2, with a possible D match to TRBD1 (5 bases). This CDR3 has 14 residues. The V gene's germline CDR1 is SGHRS and CDR2 YFSETQ. V was trimmed by 0 bases and J by 6 bases, leaving 9 bases between them. This CDR3 is CASSLARVSGELFF. The CDR3 DNA reads TGCGCCAGCAGCTTGGCCAGGGTATCCGGGGAGCTGTTTTTT.

The CDR3 nucleotides read TGTGCCAGCAGTTACTCGAGAGGACAGAGCACCGGGGAGCTGTTTTTT. This codes for CASSYSRGQSTGELFF. The chain couples TRBV6-6 to TRBJ2-2; tentative D call: TRBD1 (6 bases). Trimming left V 0 bases short and J 4 bases short, with 12 bases between. From germline, CDR1 is MNHNY and CDR2 SVGAGI (reference sequence). CDR3 length: 16 residues.

The rearrangement joins TRBV7-8 to TRBJ1-3; no clear D. V lost 1 base to trimming and J lost 0 bases, with 7 bases between them. This CDR3 spans 15 amino acids. The germline V gene has CDR1 SGHVS and CDR2 FQNEAQ. CDR3 residues: CASSLGAGSGNTIYF. DNA of the CDR3: TGTGCCAGCAGCTTAGGGGCCGGCTCTGGAAACACCATATATTTT. Full variable domain (remainder filled in from reference TRBV7-8 and TRBJ1-3): GAGVSQSPRYKVAKRGQDVALRCDPISGHVSLFWYQQALGQGPEFLTYFQNEAQLDKSGLPSDRFFAERPEGSVSTLKIQRTQQEDSAVYLCASSLGAGSGNTIYFGEGSWLTVV.

The chain combines TRBV11-2 with TRBJ1-6, with 8 nucleotides matching TRBD1. CDR1 SGHAT and CDR2 FQNNGV come from the germline V gene. Trimming took 5 bases from V and 5 from J; bases not matched to a gene: 5. There are 15 residues in the CDR3. The CDR3 DNA sequence: TGTGCCAGCAGCCAGGGGGCGCAGGATAATTCACCCCTCCACTTT. The encoded protein is CASSQGAQDNSPLHF.

The J gene is TRBJ1-6, the V gene TRBV27, with a possible D match to TRBD1 (6 bases). Trimming took off 0 bases at V and 5 bases at J, with 20 bases between the two ends. CDR3 length: 19 amino acids. The germline gives CDR1 MNHEY, CDR2 SMNVEV (reference sequence). DNA for the CDR3: TGTGCCAGCAGTTTATCCGTCTTCACCGGGACACTCAATAATTCACCCCTCCACTTT. Translated, it gives CASSLSVFTGTLNNSPLHF.

The chain combines TRBV30 with TRBJ1-4; 7 bases fit TRBD1. V was clipped by 6 bases and J by 11 bases; unmatched bases: 3. The germline CDR1 and CDR2 sequences are GTSNPN and SVGIG (reference sequence). The CDR3 has 10 amino acids. The CDR3 DNA sequence: TGTGCCTGCCAGGGGGACAAACTGTTTTTT. Translating it yields CACQGDKLFF.

V and J are TRBV19 and TRBJ2-7; D might be TRBD1 (6 bases). The CDR3 is 14 amino acids. Germline-derived CDR1 and CDR2 are LNHDA and SQIVND (reference sequence). Trimming pared 3 bases from V and 2 bases from J, leaving 11 bases between. The CDR3 protein is CASSMDSLTYEQYF. As DNA, the CDR3 is TGTGCCAGTAGTATGGACAGCCTAACCTACGAGCAGTACTTC.